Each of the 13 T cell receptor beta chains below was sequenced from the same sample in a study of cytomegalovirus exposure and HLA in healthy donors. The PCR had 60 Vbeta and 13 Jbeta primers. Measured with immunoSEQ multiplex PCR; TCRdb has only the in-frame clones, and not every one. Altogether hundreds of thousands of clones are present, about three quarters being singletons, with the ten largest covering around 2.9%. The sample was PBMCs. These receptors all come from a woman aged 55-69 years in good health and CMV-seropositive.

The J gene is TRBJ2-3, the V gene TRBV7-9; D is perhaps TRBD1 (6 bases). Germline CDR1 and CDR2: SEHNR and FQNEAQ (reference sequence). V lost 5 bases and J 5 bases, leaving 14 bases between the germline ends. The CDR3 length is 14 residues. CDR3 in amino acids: CASSLGQSLDTQYF. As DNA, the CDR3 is TGTGCCAGCAGCCTTGGACAGTCTTTAGATACGCAGTATTTT.

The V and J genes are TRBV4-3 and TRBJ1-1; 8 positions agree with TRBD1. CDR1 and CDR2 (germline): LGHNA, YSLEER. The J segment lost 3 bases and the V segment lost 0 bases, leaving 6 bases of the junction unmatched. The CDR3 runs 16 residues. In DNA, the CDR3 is TGCGCCAGCAGCCAAGACGCCCAGGGGGCTTACACTGAAGCTTTCTTT. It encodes CASSQDAQGAYTEAFF.

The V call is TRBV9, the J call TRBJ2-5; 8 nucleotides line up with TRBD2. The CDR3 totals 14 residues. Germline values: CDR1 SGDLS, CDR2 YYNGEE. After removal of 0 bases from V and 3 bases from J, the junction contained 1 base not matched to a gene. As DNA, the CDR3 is TGTGCCAGCAGCGTAGCGGGGGGGGAAGAGACCCAGTACTTC. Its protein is CASSVAGGEETQYF.

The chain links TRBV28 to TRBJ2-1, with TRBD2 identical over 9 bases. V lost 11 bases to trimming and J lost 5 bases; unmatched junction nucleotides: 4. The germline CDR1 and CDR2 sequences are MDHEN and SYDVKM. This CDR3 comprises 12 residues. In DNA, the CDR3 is TGTGCCGGTGGGACTAGCCACAATGAGCAGTTCTTC. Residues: CAGGTSHNEQFF.

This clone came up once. CDR3 sequence (DNA): TGTGCCTGGAGATACTCGGGCTCTACAGGGAACTCTGGAAACACCATATATTTT. Translated, it gives CAWRYSGSTGNSGNTIYF. The J gene is TRBJ1-3, the V gene TRBV30; D is perhaps TRBD1 (6 bases). Germline V lookup: CDR1 GTSNPN, CDR2 SVGIG (reference sequence). V was clipped by 3 bases and J by 0 bases, with 21 bases between them. The CDR3 length is 18 residues.

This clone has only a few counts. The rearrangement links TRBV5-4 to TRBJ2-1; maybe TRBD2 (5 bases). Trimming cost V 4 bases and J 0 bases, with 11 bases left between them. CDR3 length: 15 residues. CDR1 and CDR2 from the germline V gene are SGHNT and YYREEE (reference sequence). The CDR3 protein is CASSPGGSSYNEQFF. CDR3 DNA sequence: TGTGCCAGCAGCCCTGGAGGAAGCTCCTACAATGAGCAGTTCTTC.

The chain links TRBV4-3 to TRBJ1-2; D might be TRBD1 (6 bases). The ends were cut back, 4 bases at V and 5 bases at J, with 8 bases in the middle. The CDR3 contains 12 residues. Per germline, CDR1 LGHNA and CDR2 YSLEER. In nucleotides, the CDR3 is TGCGCCAGCAGCCGAACAGGGTATGGCTACACCTTC. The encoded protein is CASSRTGYGYTF.

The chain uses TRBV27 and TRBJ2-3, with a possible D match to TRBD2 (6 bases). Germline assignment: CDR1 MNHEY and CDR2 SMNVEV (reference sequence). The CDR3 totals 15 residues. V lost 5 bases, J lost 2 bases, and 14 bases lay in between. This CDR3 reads CASSRLDRVTDTQYF. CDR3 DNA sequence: TGTGCCAGCAGTCGACTAGATAGGGTCACAGATACGCAGTATTTT.

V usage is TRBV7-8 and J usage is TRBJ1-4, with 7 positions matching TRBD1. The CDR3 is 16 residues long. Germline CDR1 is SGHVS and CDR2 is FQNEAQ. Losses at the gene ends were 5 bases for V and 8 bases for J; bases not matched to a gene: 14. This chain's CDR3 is CASSPNVATGTEKLFF. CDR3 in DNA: TGTGCCAGCAGCCCCAACGTTGCGACAGGGACCGAAAAACTGTTTTTT. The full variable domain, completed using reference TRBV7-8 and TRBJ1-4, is GAGVSQSPRYKVAKRGQDVALRCDPISGHVSLFWYQQALGQGPEFLTYFQNEAQLDKSGLPSDRFFAERPEGSVSTLKIQRTQQEDSAVYLCASSPNVATGTEKLFFGSGTQLSVL.

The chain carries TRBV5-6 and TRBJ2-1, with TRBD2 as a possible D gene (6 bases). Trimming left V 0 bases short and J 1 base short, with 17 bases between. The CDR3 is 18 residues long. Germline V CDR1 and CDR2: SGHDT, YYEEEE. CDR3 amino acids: CASSLGLAEYMSYNEQFF. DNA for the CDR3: TGTGCCAGCAGCTTGGGGTTAGCGGAATACATGTCCTACAATGAGCAGTTCTTC.

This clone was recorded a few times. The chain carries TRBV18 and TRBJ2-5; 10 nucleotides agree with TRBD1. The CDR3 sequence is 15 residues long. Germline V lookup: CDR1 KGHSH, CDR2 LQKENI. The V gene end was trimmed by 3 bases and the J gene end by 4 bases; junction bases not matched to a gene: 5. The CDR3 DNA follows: TGTGCCAGCTCACCGACCGGGACAGGGGCAGAGACCCAGTACTTC. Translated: CASSPTGTGAETQYF.

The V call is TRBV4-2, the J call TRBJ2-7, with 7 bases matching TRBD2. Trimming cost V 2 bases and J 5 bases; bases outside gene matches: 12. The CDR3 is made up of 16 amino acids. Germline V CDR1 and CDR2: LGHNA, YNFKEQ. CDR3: CASSQNTRRESDEQYF. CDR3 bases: TGTGCCAGCAGCCAAAATACCCGGCGGGAGAGCGACGAGCAGTACTTC.

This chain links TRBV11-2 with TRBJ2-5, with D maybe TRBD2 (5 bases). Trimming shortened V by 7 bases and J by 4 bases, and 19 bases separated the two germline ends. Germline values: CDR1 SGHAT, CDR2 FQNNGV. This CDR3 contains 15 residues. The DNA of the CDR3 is TGTGCCAGCAATTTAGCGATAGGGTACCTAGAGACCCAGTACTTC. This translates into CASNLAIGYLETQYF. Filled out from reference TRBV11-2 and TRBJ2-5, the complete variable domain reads EAGVAQSPRYKIIEKRQSVAFWCNPISGHATLYWYQQILGQGPKLLIQFQNNGVVDDSQLPKDRFSAERLKGVDSTLKIQPAKLEDSAVYLCASNLAIGYLETQYFGPGTRLLVL.